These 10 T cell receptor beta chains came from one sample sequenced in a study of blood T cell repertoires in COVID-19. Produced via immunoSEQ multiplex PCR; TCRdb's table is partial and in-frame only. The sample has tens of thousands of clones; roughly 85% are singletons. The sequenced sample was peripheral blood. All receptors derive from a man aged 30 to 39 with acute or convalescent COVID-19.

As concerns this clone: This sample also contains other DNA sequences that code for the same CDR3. CDR3 DNA: TGTGCCAGTAGTACCACAGGGGGTAATTCACCCCTCCACTTT. Residues: CASSTTGGNSPLHF. The V gene is TRBV19, the J gene TRBJ1-6; TRBD1 agrees at 8 bases. Trimming removed 4 bases from V and 6 bases from J; junction bases left unmatched: 2. The CDR3 totals 14 residues. CDR1 is LNHDA and CDR2 is SQIVND in the germline V gene (reference sequence).

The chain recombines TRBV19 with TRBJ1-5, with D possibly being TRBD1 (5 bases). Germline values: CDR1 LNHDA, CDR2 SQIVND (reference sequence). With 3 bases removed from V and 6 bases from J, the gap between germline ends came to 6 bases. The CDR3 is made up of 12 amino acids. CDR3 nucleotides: TGTGCCAGTAGTATCCAGGGTCAGCCCCAGCATTTT. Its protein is CASSIQGQPQHF.

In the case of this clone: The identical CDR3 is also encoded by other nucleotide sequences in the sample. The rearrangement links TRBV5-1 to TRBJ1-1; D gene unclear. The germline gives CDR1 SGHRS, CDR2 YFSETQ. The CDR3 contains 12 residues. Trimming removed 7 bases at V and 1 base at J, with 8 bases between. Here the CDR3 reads CASGRENTEAFF. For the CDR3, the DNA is TGCGCCAGCGGGAGGGAGAACACTGAAGCTTTCTTT.

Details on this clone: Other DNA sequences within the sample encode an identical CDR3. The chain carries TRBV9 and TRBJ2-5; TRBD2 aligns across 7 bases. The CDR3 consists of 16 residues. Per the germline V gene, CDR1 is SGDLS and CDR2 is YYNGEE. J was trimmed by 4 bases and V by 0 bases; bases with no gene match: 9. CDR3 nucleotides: TGTGCCAGCAGCGTAGGGGGGAGGGGCGGGGGAGAGACCCAGTACTTC. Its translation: CASSVGGRGGGETQYF.

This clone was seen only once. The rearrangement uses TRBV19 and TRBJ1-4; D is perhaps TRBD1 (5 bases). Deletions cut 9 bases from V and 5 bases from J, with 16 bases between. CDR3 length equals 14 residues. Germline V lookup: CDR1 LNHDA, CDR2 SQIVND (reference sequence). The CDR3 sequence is CASQGRGSNEKLFF. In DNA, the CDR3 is TGTGCCAGCCAAGGGAGGGGCTCAAATGAAAAACTGTTTTTT. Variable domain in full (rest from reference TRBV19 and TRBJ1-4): DGGITQSPKYLFRKEGQNVTLSCEQNLNHDAMYWYRQDPGQGLRLIYYSQIVNDFQKGDIAEGYSVSREKKESFPLTVTSAQKNPTAFYLCASQGRGSNEKLFFGSGTQLSVL.

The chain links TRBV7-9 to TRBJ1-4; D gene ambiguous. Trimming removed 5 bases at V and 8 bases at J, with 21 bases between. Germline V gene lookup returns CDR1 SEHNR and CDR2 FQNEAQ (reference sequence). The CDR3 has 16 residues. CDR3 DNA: TGTGCCAGCAGCGGGATGACATGGGGAGGAGAAGAAAAACTGTTTTTT. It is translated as CASSGMTWGGEEKLFF.

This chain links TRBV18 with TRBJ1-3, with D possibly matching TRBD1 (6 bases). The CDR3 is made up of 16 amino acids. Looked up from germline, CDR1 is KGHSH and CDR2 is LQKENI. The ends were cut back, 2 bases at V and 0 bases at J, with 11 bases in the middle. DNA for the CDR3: TGTGCCAGCTCACCAAAGTTGGACAGCTCTGGAAACACCATATATTTT. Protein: CASSPKLDSSGNTIYF.

The CDR3 sequence: CASSLRRYGYTF. Written as DNA, the CDR3 is TGTGCCAGCAGTTTACGGAGGTATGGCTACACCTTC. The chain recombines TRBV12-3 or TRBV12-4 with TRBJ1-2; D ambiguous. V was pared by 2 bases and J by 5 bases, with 6 bases between. The CDR3 loop spans 12 amino acids.

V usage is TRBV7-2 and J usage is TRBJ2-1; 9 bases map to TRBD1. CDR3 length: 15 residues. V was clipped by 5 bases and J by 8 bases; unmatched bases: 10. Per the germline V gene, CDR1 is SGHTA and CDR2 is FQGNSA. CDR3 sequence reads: CASSRNRGHLDEQFF. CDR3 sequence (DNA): TGTGCCAGCAGCCGTAACAGGGGGCACTTAGATGAGCAGTTCTTC.

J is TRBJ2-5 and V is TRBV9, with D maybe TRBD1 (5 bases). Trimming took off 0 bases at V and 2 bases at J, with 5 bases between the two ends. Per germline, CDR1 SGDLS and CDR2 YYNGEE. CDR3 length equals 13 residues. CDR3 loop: CASSVGTQETQYF. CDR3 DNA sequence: TGTGCCAGCAGCGTAGGGACACAAGAGACCCAGTACTTC.